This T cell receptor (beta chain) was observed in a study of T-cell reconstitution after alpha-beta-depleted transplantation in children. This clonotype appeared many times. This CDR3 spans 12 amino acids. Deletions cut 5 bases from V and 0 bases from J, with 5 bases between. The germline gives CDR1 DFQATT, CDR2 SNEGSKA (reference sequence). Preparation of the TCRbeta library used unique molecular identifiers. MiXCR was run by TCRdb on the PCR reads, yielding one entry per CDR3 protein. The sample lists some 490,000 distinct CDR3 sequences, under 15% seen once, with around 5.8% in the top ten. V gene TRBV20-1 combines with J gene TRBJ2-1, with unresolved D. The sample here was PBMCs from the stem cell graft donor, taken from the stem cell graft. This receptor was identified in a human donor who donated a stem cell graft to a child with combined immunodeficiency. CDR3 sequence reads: CSASSSYNEQFF. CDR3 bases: TGCAGTGCTTCCAGCTCCTACAATGAGCAGTTCTTC.